The 21 T cell receptor beta chains given below trace back to one sample, sequenced in a study of cytomegalovirus exposure and HLA in healthy donors. In the PCR, 60 Vbeta and 13 Jbeta primers were used. The method was immunoSEQ multiplex PCR; TCRdb's version includes in-frame clones alone and lacks a portion of them. The data contain roughly 150,000 clones, around two thirds of them singletons. The specimen was PBMCs. These receptors were taken from a man aged 25 to 40 in good health and CMV-seropositive.

The chain employs TRBV2 and TRBJ2-1, with 10 nucleotides matching TRBD2. The V gene's germline CDR1 is SNHLY and CDR2 FYNNEI. After removal of 5 bases from V and 7 bases from J, the junction contained 11 bases not matched to a gene. The CDR3 runs to 16 residues. In DNA form, the CDR3 reads TGTGCCAGCAGTACCCTAGCGGGAGCCCTTTGGAATGAGCAGTTCTTC. Translated, it gives CASSTLAGALWNEQFF. The full variable domain, its missing parts supplied by reference TRBV2 and TRBJ2-1, is EPEVTQTPSHQVTQMGQEVILRCVPISNHLYFYWYRQILGQKVEFLVSFYNNEISEKSEIFDDQFSVERPDGSNFTLKIRSTKLEDSAMYFCASSTLAGALWNEQFFGPGTRLTVL.

This chain links TRBV18 with TRBJ2-2; D may be TRBD1 (6 bases). CDR1 is KGHSH and CDR2 is LQKENI in the germline V gene. V lost 4 bases and J lost 0, with 9 bases in between. The CDR3 runs 15 residues. The CDR3 region has the DNA TGTGCCAGCTCACTTTGGACAGCGAACACCGGGGAGCTGTTTTTT. Translation gives CASSLWTANTGELFF.

Only a few counts were recorded for this clone. V usage is TRBV27 and J usage is TRBJ1-4; D perhaps matches TRBD1 (5 bases). The germline V gene has CDR1 MNHEY and CDR2 SMNVEV (reference sequence). The length of the CDR3 is 14 residues. The V end was cut by 8 bases, the J end by 10 bases, with 20 bases between. In nucleotides, the CDR3 is TGTGCCAGCCGCTTGCAGGGTCTAGTAGGAAAACTGTTTTTT. As protein: CASRLQGLVGKLFF.

This clone was counted a single time. The genes are TRBV6-1 and TRBJ2-5, with D possibly matching TRBD2 (6 bases). Trimming pared 6 bases from V and 4 bases from J, leaving 15 bases between. The V gene's germline CDR1 is MNHNS and CDR2 SASEGT. The CDR3 covers 14 residues. In DNA form, the CDR3 reads TGTGCCAGCAGCCGGGGACTCTTCGGAGAGACCCAGTACTTC. It yields the protein CASSRGLFGETQYF.

This chain links TRBV27 with TRBJ1-1; D uncertain. Trimming cost V 8 bases and J 3 bases, with 13 bases left between them. From germline, CDR1 is MNHEY and CDR2 SMNVEV (reference sequence). CDR3 length: 13 amino acids. CDR3 loop: CASRYQVHTEAFF. The DNA for the CDR3 is TGTGCCAGCCGCTACCAGGTGCACACTGAAGCTTTCTTT.

This chain joins TRBV14 and TRBJ1-2; D gene ambiguous. Trimming stripped 0 bases from V and 8 bases from J, with 10 bases between. CDR3 length equals 13 residues. Germline V gene data show CDR1 as SGHDN and CDR2 as FVKESK. CDR3 sequence (DNA): TGTGCCAGCAGCCAAGATTTGAGGGTAGGCTACACCTTC. Protein: CASSQDLRVGYTF.

The chain couples TRBV5-4 to TRBJ2-7; 11 bases agree with TRBD2. CDR3 length: 15 residues. The germline gives CDR1 SGHNT, CDR2 YYREEE (reference sequence). V was clipped by 2 bases and J by 5 bases; unmatched bases: 6. The CDR3 DNA reads TGTGCCAGCAGCTTAACTAGCGGGAGTAAGAACGAGCAGTACTTC. Translated: CASSLTSGSKNEQYF.

The chain has TRBV5-1 and TRBJ2-1; TRBD1 might be the D (6 bases). The V and J ends lost 4 bases and 1 base respectively, with 12 bases between them. Germline V gene sequence: CDR1 SGHRS, CDR2 YFSETQ. The CDR3 is 15 amino acids. CDR3 sequence (DNA): TGCGCCAGCAGCCAAGGGGGAAGTTCCTACAATGAGCAGTTCTTC. Protein product: CASSQGGSSYNEQFF. The full variable domain, its missing parts supplied by reference TRBV5-1 and TRBJ2-1, is KAGVTQTPRYLIKTRGQQVTLSCSPISGHRSVSWYQQTPGQGLQFLFEYFSETQRNKGNFPGRFSGRQFSNSRSEMNVSTLELGDSALYLCASSQGGSSYNEQFFGPGTRLTVL.

The chain is built from TRBV6-4 and TRBJ1-5; D ambiguous. This CDR3 region has 18 residues. Germline V gives CDR1 MRHNA, CDR2 SNTAGT. V lost 9 bases, J lost 0 bases, and 24 bases lay in between. CDR3 in amino acids: CARLVALTSYHSNQPQHF. As DNA, the CDR3 is TGTGCCAGGTTAGTAGCACTTACGTCATACCATAGCAATCAGCCCCAGCATTTT.

The chain combines TRBV15 with TRBJ2-1, with 10 bases identical to TRBD2. CDR3 length equals 20 residues. The J segment lost 0 bases and the V segment lost 5 bases, leaving 16 bases of the junction unmatched. The germline CDR1 and CDR2 sequences are LNHNV and YYDKDF (reference sequence). The CDR3 DNA reads as TGTGCCACCAGCGGTTTCGGGGGGCTTGCTAGCGGGAGCTCCTACAATGAGCAGTTCTTC. Protein sequence: CATSGFGGLASGSSYNEQFF.

The sample holds one count of this clone. The chain couples TRBV1 to TRBJ2-7; the table's D call of TRBD2 was not tested on the DNA. TRBV1 is deemed a pseudogene. The CDR3 consists of 14 residues. The CDR3 is CTSSQVKSSYEQYF. CDR3 bases: TGCACCAGCAGCCAAGTAAAGAGCTCCTACGAGCAGTACTTC.

The V gene is TRBV19, the J gene TRBJ1-1, with D perhaps TRBD1 (5 bases). Germline CDR1 is LNHDA and CDR2 is SQIVND (reference sequence). Trimming left V 7 bases short and J 8 bases short, with 26 bases between. The CDR3 loop spans 16 amino acids. CDR3 DNA: TGTGCCAGTAAACACTTACTGGGGCAGCATACGGGCGAAGCTTTCTTT. Amino acid sequence: CASKHLLGQHTGEAFF.

This chain uses TRBV6-6 with TRBJ2-3; 8 nucleotides match TRBD2. Germline V gene data show CDR1 as MNHNY and CDR2 as SVGAGI (reference sequence). The CDR3 is 15 amino acids. Trimming at V came to 2 bases and at J to 4 bases, leaving 5 bases not matched to a gene. DNA for the CDR3: TGTGCCAGCAGTTACCTCGGGAGGGCCCCAGATACGCAGTATTTT. Protein sequence: CASSYLGRAPDTQYF.

The chain links TRBV11-3 to TRBJ2-5; 8 positions match TRBD1. The CDR3 contains 16 residues. V gave up 3 bases and J gave up 5 bases; unmatched junction bases: 11. Per the germline V gene, CDR1 is SGHNT and CDR2 is YENEEA. CDR3 sequence: CASSFFLSGGDETQYF. The CDR3 coding sequence is TGTGCCAGCAGCTTTTTTTTGTCAGGGGGCGACGAGACCCAGTACTTC.

This clone appeared a few times. The chain employs TRBV7-9 and TRBJ1-5; a weak D match, TRBD1 (6 bases). Trimming took off 5 bases at V and 7 bases at J, with 9 bases between the two ends. The length of the CDR3 is 12 residues. CDR1 is SEHNR and CDR2 is FQNEAQ in the germline V gene (reference sequence). CDR3 bases: TGTGCCAGCAGCCTACAGGGACAGCCCCAGCATTTT. It codes for CASSLQGQPQHF.

J is TRBJ2-5 and V is TRBV29-1; 7 bases line up with TRBD1. The CDR3 runs to 15 residues. The V gene's germline CDR1 is SQVTM and CDR2 ANQGSEA. The J segment lost 4 bases and the V segment lost 0 bases, leaving 8 bases of the junction unmatched. The DNA for the CDR3 is TGCAGCGTTGAAGATTCCAGAGGGGGCCGAGAGACCCAGTACTTC. It translates to CSVEDSRGGRETQYF.

The gene calls are TRBV7-8 and TRBJ2-7, with a tentative D call TRBD2 (5 bases). The CDR3 is 13 residues long. Germline CDR1 and CDR2: SGHVS and FQNEAQ. The V and J ends lost 1 base and 4 bases respectively, with 8 bases between them. CDR3 coding DNA: TGTGCCAGCAGCTTAGAGCGGAGATACGAGCAGTACTTC. This sequence encodes CASSLERRYEQYF.

This chain links TRBV5-1 with TRBJ2-3; TRBD2 matches at 9 bases. V shed 4 bases and J 4 bases; nucleotides not matched to a gene: 13. The CDR3 spans 17 residues. Germline CDR1 reads SGHRS; CDR2 reads YFSETQ. The CDR3 DNA reads as TGCGCCAGCAGCCCGACAACTAGCGGGTTAGGGTCAGATACGCAGTATTTT. It yields the protein CASSPTTSGLGSDTQYF.

The gene calls are TRBV4-2 and TRBJ2-5, with D possibly matching TRBD1 (5 bases). The V and J ends lost 1 base and 5 bases respectively, with 11 bases between them. CDR1 and CDR2 (germline): LGHNA, YNFKEQ. CDR3 length equals 14 residues. CDR3 region: CASSQAVRDETQYF. As DNA, the CDR3 is TGTGCCAGCAGCCAAGCCGTCAGGGATGAGACCCAGTACTTC.

The chain links TRBV6-1 to TRBJ2-1, with TRBD2 matching 12 bases. CDR3 length equals 15 residues. V was pared by 6 bases and J by 5 bases, with 5 bases of the junction left unmatched. Germline V gene sequence: CDR1 MNHNS, CDR2 SASEGT. The CDR3 spells CASRRLAGEHNEQFF. The CDR3 DNA reads as TGTGCCAGCAGGAGACTAGCGGGAGAACACAATGAGCAGTTCTTC.

This clone was recorded once. V and J are TRBV27 and TRBJ1-1; D is possibly TRBD1 (6 bases). The CDR3 totals 15 residues. Germline V gene lookup returns CDR1 MNHEY and CDR2 SMNVEV (reference sequence). V was cut by 3 bases and J by 3 bases, with 14 bases left in between. The DNA of the CDR3 is TGTGCCAGCAGTTTGGAGGGGAGGGGGTACACTGAAGCTTTCTTT. Protein product: CASSLEGRGYTEAFF.